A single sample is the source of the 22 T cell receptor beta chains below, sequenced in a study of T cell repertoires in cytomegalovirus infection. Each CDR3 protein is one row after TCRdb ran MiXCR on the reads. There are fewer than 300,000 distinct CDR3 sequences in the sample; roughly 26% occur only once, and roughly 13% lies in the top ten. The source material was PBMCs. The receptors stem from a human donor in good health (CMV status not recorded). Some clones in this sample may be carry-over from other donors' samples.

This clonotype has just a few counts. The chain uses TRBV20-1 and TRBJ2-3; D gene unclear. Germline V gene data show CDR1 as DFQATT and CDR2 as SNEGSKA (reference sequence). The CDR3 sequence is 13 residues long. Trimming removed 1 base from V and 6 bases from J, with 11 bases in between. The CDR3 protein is CSARVGSADTQYF. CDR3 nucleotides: TGCAGTGCTAGAGTAGGTTCCGCGGATACGCAGTATTTT.

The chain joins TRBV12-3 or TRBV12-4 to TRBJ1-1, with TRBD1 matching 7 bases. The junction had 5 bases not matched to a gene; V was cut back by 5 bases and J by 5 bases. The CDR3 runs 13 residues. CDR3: CASSPEQGTEAFF. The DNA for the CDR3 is TGTGCCAGCAGTCCCGAACAGGGGACTGAAGCTTTCTTT.

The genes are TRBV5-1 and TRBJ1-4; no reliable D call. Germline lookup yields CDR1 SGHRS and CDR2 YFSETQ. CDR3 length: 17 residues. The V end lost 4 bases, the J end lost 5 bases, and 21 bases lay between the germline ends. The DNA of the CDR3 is TGCGCCAGCAGCCGAGACACCTTGATTGCTCGGAATGAAAAACTGTTTTTT. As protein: CASSRDTLIARNEKLFF.

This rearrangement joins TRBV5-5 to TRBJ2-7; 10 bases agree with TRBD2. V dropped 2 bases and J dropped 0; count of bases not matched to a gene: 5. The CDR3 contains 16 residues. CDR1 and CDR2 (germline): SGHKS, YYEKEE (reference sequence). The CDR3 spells CASSLIAGGLSYEQYF. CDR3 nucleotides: TGTGCCAGCAGCTTAATAGCGGGGGGCCTCTCCTACGAGCAGTACTTC.

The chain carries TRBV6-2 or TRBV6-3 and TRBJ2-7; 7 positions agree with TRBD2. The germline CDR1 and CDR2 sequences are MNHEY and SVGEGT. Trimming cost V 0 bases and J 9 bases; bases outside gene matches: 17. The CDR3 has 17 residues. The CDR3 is CASSYSTSQALPGGQYF. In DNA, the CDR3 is TGTGCCAGCAGTTACTCGACGTCGCAGGCTCTCCCGGGAGGGCAGTACTTC.

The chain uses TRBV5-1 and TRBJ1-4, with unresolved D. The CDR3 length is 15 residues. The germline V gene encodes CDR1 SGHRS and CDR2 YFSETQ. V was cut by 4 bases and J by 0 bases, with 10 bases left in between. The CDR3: CASSPGPSTNEKLFF. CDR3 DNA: TGCGCCAGCAGCCCCGGGCCTTCAACTAATGAAAAACTGTTTTTT. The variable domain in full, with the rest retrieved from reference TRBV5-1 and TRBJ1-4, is KAGVTQTPRYLIKTRGQQVTLSCSPISGHRSVSWYQQTPGQGLQFLFEYFSETQRNKGNFPGRFSGRQFSNSRSEMNVSTLELGDSALYLCASSPGPSTNEKLFFGSGTQLSVL.

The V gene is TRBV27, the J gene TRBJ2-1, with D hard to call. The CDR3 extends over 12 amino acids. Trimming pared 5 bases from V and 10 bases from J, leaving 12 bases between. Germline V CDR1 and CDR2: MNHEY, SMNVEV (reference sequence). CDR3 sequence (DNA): TGTGCCAGCAGTCCCTACATTGGCGAGCAGTTCTTC. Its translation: CASSPYIGEQFF.

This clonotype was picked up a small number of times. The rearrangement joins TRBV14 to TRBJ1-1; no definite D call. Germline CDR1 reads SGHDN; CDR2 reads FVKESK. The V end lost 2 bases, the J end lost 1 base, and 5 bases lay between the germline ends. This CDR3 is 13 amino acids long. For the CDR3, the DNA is TGTGCCAGCAGCCAATCCTCGAACACTGAAGCTTTCTTT. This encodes CASSQSSNTEAFF.

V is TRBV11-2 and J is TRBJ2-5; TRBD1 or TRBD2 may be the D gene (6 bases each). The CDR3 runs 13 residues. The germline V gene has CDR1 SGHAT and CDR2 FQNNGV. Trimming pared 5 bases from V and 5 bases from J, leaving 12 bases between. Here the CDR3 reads CASSPTGGETQYF. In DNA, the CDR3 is TGTGCCAGCAGCCCGACAGGAGGGGAGACCCAGTACTTC. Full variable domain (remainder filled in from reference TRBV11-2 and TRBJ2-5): EAGVAQSPRYKIIEKRQSVAFWCNPISGHATLYWYQQILGQGPKLLIQFQNNGVVDDSQLPKDRFSAERLKGVDSTLKIQPAKLEDSAVYLCASSPTGGETQYFGPGTRLLVL.

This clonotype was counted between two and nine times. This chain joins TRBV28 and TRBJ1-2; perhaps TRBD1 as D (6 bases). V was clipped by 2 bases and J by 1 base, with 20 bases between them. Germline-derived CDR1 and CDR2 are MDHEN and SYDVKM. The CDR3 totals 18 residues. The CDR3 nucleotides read TGTGCCAGCAGTTTAATCACGGGGGGCGCTGAGGGTAACTATGGCTACACCTTC. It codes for CASSLITGGAEGNYGYTF.

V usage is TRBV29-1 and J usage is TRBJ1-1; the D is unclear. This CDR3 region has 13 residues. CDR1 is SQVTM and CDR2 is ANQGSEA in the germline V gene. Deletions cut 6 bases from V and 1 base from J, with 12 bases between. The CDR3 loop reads CSVAAGTNTEAFF. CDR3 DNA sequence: TGCAGCGTCGCGGCCGGCACGAACACTGAAGCTTTCTTT.

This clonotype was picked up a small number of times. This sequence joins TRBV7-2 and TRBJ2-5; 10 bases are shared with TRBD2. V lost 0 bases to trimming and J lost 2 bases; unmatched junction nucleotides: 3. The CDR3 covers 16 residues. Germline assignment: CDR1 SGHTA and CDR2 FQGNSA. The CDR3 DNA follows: TGTGCCAGCAGCTTAGCCGGACTAGCGGTACAAGAGACCCAGTACTTC. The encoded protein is CASSLAGLAVQETQYF.

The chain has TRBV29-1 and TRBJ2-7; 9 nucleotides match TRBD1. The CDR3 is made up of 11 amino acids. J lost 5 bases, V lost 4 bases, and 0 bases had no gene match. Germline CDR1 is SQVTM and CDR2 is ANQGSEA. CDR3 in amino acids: CSVGQGDEQYF. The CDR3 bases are TGCAGCGTTGGACAGGGGGACGAGCAGTACTTC.

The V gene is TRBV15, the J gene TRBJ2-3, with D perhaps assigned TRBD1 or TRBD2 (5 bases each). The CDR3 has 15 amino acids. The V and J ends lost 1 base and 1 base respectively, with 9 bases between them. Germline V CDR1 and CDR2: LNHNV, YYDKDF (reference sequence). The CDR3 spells CATSRVRDGTDTQYF. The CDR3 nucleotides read TGTGCCACCAGCAGAGTCAGGGACGGCACAGATACGCAGTATTTT.

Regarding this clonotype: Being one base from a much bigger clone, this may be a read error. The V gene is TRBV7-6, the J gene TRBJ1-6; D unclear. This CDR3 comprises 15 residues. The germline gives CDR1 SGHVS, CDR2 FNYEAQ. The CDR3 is CASSLHGLEGSPLQF. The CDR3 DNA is TGTGCCAGCAGCCTACACGGGCTGGAGGGTTCACCCCTCCAGTTT.

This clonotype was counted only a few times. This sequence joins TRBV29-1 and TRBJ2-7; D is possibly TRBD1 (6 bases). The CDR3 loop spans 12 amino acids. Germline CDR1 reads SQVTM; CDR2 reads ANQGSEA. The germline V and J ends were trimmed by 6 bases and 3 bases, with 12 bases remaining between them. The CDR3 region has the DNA TGCAGCGTGGGGGCATCCTACTACGAGCAGTACTTC. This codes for CSVGASYYEQYF.

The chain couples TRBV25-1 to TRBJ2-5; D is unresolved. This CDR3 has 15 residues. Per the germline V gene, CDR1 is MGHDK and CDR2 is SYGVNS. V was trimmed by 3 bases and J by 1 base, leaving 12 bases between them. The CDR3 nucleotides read TGTGCCAGCAGTGAGAGCAGCGACTTCCAAGAGACCCAGTACTTC. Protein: CASSESSDFQETQYF.

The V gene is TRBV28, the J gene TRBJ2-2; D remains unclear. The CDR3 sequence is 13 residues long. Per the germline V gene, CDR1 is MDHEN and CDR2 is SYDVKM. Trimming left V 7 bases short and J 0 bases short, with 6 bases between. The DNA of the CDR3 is TGTGCCAGCAAAAGACCGAACACCGGGGAGCTGTTTTTT. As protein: CASKRPNTGELFF.

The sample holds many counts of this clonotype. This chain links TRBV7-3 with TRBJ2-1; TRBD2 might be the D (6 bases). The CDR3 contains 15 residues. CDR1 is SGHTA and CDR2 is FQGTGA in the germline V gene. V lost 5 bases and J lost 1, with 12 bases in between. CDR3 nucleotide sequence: TGTGCCAGCAGCCCGGGACTTCCATCCTACAATGAGCAGTTCTTC. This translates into CASSPGLPSYNEQFF.

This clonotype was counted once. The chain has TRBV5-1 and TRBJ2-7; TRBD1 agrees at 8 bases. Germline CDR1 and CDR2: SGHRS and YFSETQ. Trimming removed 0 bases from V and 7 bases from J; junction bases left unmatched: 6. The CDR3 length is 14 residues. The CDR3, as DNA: TGCGCCAGCAGCTTGGGACAGGGGACGAGGGAGCAGTACTTC. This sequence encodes CASSLGQGTREQYF.

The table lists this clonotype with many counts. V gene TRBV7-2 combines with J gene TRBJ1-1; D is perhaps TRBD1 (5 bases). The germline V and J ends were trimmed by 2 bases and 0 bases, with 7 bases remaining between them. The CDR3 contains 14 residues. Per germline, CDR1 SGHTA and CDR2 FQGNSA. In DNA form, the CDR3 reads TGTGCCAGCAGCTTACAGGGTATGAACACTGAAGCTTTCTTT. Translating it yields CASSLQGMNTEAFF.

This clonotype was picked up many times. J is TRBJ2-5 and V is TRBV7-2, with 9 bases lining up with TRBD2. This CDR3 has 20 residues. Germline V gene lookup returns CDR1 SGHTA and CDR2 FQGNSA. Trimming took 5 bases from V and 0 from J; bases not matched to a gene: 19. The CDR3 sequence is CASSPVPGLAGGSNQETQYF. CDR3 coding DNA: TGTGCCAGCAGCCCAGTACCCGGACTTGCGGGAGGGTCCAACCAAGAGACCCAGTACTTC.